A single sample gave rise to the 4 T cell receptor beta chains below, sequenced in a study of blood T cell repertoires in COVID-19. Libraries were prepared by immunoSEQ multiplex PCR; TCRdb keeps only in-frame clonotypes and omits some of them. The sample records fewer than 350,000 clones, around 90% being singletons. Specimen: PBMCs or T cells enriched from blood (not recorded which). Source of these receptors: a woman between 40 and 55 years old with acute COVID-19.

V and J are TRBV6-2 or TRBV6-3 and TRBJ2-5; D call uncertain. Trimming took 0 bases from V and 5 from J, leaving 4 bases between them. The CDR3 has 12 amino acids. Germline lookup yields CDR1 MNHEY and CDR2 SVGEGT. CDR3 in amino acids: CASSYSSETQYF. CDR3 DNA sequence: TGTGCCAGCAGTTACTCTTCTGAGACCCAGTACTTC.

Written as DNA, the CDR3 is TGTGCCAGCCAAACAGGGTTGAACACTGAAGCTTTCTTT. As protein: CASQTGLNTEAFF. The chain has TRBV2 and TRBJ1-1; possible D gene TRBD1, 6 bases. The CDR3 has 13 residues. V was cut by 8 bases and J by 0 bases, with 10 bases left in between. Germline CDR1 and CDR2: SNHLY and FYNNEI. The entire variable domain, with the rest obtained from reference TRBV2 and TRBJ1-1, is as follows: EPEVTQTPSHQVTQMGQEVILRCVPISNHLYFYWYRQILGQKVEFLVSFYNNEISEKSEIFDDQFSVERPDGSNFTLKIRSTKLEDSAMYFCASQTGLNTEAFFGQGTRLTVV.

The chain links TRBV7-2 to TRBJ1-3, with D tentatively TRBD1 (5 bases). This CDR3 comprises 14 residues. The ends were cut back, 5 bases at V and 7 bases at J, with 15 bases in the middle. Germline CDR1 and CDR2: SGHTA and FQGNSA. The chain's CDR3 is CASSQNAGVNTIYF. The CDR3 DNA is TGTGCCAGCAGCCAAAACGCGGGGGTCAACACCATATATTTT.

The rearrangement links TRBV4-1 to TRBJ2-7; 7 bases fit TRBD1. With V trimmed by 1 base and J by 4 bases, 4 bases remained unmatched. The CDR3 contains 14 residues. Germline lookup yields CDR1 MGHRA and CDR2 YSYEKL. CDR3: CASSQVVTGYEQYF. The CDR3 nucleotides read TGCGCCAGCAGCCAAGTCGTGACAGGGTACGAGCAGTACTTC.